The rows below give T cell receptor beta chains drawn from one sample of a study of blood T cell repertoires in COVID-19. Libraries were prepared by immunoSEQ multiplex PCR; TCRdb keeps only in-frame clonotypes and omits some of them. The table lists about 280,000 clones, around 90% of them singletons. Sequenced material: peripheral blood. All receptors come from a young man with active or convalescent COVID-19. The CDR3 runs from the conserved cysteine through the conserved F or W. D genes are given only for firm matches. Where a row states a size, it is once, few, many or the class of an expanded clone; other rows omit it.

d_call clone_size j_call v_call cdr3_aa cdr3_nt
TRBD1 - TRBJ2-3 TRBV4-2 CASSPTSGGPSTDTQYF TGTGCCAGCAGCCCTACATCAGGGGGCCCTAGCACAGATACGCAGTATTTT
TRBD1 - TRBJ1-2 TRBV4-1 CASSQGQGSVVPGGYTF TGCGCCAGCAGCCAGGGACAGGGTTCCGTCGTCCCCGGTGGCTACACCTTC
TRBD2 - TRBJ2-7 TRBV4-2 CASSQEPAGGYEQYF TGTGCCAGCAGCCAAGAGCCAGCGGGGGGCTACGAGCAGTACTTC
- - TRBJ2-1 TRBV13 CASSLEADNEQFF TGTGCCAGCAGCTTAGAGGCGGACAATGAGCAGTTCTTC
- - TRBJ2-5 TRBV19 CASSMLGGQETQYF TGTGCCAGTAGTATGTTAGGGGGCCAAGAGACCCAGTACTTC
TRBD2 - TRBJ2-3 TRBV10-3 CAISVLAGTTDTQYF TGTGCCATCAGTGTACTAGCGGGGACGACAGATACGCAGTATTTT
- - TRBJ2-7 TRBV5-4 CASSSIGVSAYEQYF TGTGCCAGCAGCTCAATCGGGGTATCAGCCTACGAGCAGTACTTC
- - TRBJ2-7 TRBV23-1 CASRRPGRYYEQYF TGCGCCAGCAGGCGGCCGGGAAGGTACTACGAGCAGTACTTC
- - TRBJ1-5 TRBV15 CATSRDRGRNQPQHF TGTGCCACCAGCAGAGATAGGGGAAGGAATCAGCCCCAGCATTTT
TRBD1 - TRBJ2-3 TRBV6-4 CASSEGTGGDTQYF TGTGCCAGCAGTGAGGGGACAGGGGGGGATACGCAGTATTTT
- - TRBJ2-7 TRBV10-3 CAMSRGQYEQYF TGTGCCATGAGCCGCGGGCAATACGAGCAGTACTTC
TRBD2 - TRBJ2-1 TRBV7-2 CASRPGLAGGLGEQFF TGTGCCAGCAGGCCGGGACTAGCGGGGGGGCTAGGTGAGCAGTTCTTC
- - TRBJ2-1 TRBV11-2 CASSPPWSGNHNEQFF TGTGCCAGCAGCCCCCCGTGGTCAGGGAACCACAATGAGCAGTTCTTC
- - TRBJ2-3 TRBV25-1 CASSVGLSAPTDTQYF TGTGCCAGCAGCGTCGGACTATCGGCCCCAACAGATACGCAGTATTTT
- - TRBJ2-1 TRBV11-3 CASSSHAPSSYNEQFF TGTGCCAGCAGCTCCCATGCGCCGAGCTCCTACAATGAGCAGTTCTTC
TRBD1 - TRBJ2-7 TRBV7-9 CASSLGAGGRYEQYF TGTGCCAGCAGCTTAGGGGCAGGGGGCAGGTACGAGCAGTACTTC
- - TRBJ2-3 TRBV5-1 CASSGHSGSTDTQYF TGCGCCAGCAGCGGTCATAGCGGAAGCACAGATACGCAGTATTTT
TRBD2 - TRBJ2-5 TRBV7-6 CASSVRTSGTQETQYF TGTGCCAGCAGCGTAAGGACTAGCGGGACCCAAGAGACCCAGTACTTC
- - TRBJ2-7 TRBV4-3 CASSQRSGLLYEQYF TGCGCCAGCAGCCAACGCAGCGGGTTATTGTACGAGCAGTACTTC
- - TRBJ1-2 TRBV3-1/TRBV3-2 CASSQGPGTYGYTF TGTGCCAGCAGCCAAGGGCCAGGAACTTATGGCTACACCTTC
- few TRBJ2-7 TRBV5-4 CASSLSQGGASSYEQYF TGTGCCAGCAGCTTGAGTCAAGGGGGTGCCAGCTCCTACGAGCAGTACTTC
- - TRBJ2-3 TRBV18 CASSPPDSAGTQYF TGTGCCAGCTCACCACCTGATTCAGCGGGTACGCAGTATTTT
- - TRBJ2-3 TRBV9 CASSVAGGVSDTQYF TGTGCCAGCAGCGTAGCTGGCGGAGTCTCAGATACGCAGTATTTT
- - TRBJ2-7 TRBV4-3 CASSQEKATVYEQYF TGCGCCAGCAGCCAAGAAAAGGCTACAGTCTACGAGCAGTACTTC
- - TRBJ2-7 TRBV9 CASSAESAGLSYEQYF TGTGCCAGCAGCGCGGAGTCGGCAGGGCTTTCCTACGAGCAGTACTTC
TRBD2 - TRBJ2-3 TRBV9 CASSPRTSGVPDTQYF TGTGCCAGCAGTCCTAGGACTAGCGGGGTCCCAGATACGCAGTATTTT
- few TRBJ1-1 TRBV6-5 CANSPGNRANTEAFF TGTGCCAACTCCCCGGGCAACAGGGCGAACACTGAAGCTTTCTTT
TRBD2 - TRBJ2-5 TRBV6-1 CASSEAPSGAETQYF TGTGCCAGCAGTGAAGCCCCTAGCGGGGCAGAGACCCAGTACTTC